This T cell receptor (beta chain) was identified during a study of beta chain features in type 1 diabetes. Every participating donor gave one draw, a heparinised blood sample averaging about 100 mL. CD45RO/CCR7/CD25/CD127/CD95/CD27 sorting isolated CD4+ naive, central memory, regulatory and stem cell-like memory cells. TCRB transcripts that were expressed got sequenced, as all of the isolated RNA had been reverse transcribed. Sequenced by immunoSEQ multiplex PCR; TCRdb stores in-frame clones only, minus some. The sample has 330,000 or so clones; 14% are singletons. Trimming at V came to 0 bases and at J to 8 bases, leaving 5 bases not matched to a gene. Germline CDR1 and CDR2: MNHNY and SVGAGI (reference sequence). This CDR3 comprises 16 residues. Notes on the study in general: Reduced insertions and increased deletions marked VDJ junctions in type 1 diabetes patients.

This clone was observed a handful of times. Its antigen is not identified. The origin of this receptor is a young man in good health. The gene calls are TRBV6-6 and TRBJ1-6; 9 bases are shared with TRBD1. The sequenced sample consisted of central memory CD4+ T cells from blood. CDR3 residues: CASSYSIGQGYSPLHF. The CDR3 DNA is TGTGCCAGCAGTTACTCGATTGGACAGGGGTATTCACCCCTCCACTTT.